This T cell receptor (beta chain) was sequenced during a study of cytomegalovirus exposure and HLA in healthy donors. As regards this clone: Its antigen is not known.

Study results and caveats: A link between a missense DCLRE1C variant and TCR beta V- and J-gene trimming emerged from a later analysis. The productive fraction for most TCR beta V segments was about 90% or about 30% in an earlier analysis.

13 Jbeta primers and 60 Vbeta primers were used for the PCR. The method was immunoSEQ multiplex PCR; TCRdb's version includes in-frame clones alone and lacks a portion of them. This table has around 160,000 clones, 70% to 80% appearing once. Sequences were obtained from PBMCs. The clonotype was recovered from a male donor in good health and CMV-seronegative.

CDR3: CASSVGGDSYEQYF. CDR3 DNA sequence: TGTGCCAGCAGCGTAGGCGGGGACTCCTACGAGCAGTACTTC. This sequence joins TRBV9 and TRBJ2-7; TRBD2 is a possible D gene (6 bases). V lost 0 bases to trimming and J lost 0 bases, with 7 bases between them. The CDR3 consists of 14 residues. Per germline, CDR1 SGDLS and CDR2 YYNGEE.